This T cell receptor (beta chain) was retrieved from a study of blood T cell repertoires in COVID-19. Study-level background: Researchers got acute and convalescent COVID-19 samples from the United States, Italy and Spain. Sources were T cells, B-cell-depleted T cells, or PBMCs; the material itself was cDNA or gDNA.

Per germline, CDR1 MNHEY and CDR2 SVGAGI. There are 14 residues in the CDR3. The V end lost 10 bases, the J end lost 1 base, and 16 bases lay between the germline ends. Assay: immunoSEQ multiplex PCR; the TCRdb copy retains only in-frame clones and omits some. The table lists more than 200,000 clones, 86% of them singletons. This rearrangement joins TRBV6-5 to TRBJ1-1; D unclear. This receptor was obtained from a man under 40 with active or convalescent COVID-19. Sequenced material: peripheral blood. For the CDR3, the DNA is TGTGCCACCGCCGCGGCCCCTGGGAACACTGAAGCTTTCTTT. Amino acids: CATAAAPGNTEAFF.